Following are 27 T cell receptor beta chains from one sample sequenced in a study of PD-1 blockade in classical Hodgkin lymphoma. As for time point: newly diagnosed, previously untreated cHL patient sample. Assay: immunoSEQ multiplex PCR; the TCRdb copy retains only in-frame clones and omits some. The repertoire includes around 26,000 clones, around 94% of them detected once, and about 3.9% sits in the top ten. Sequencing was performed on peripheral blood mononuclear cells (PBMCs). These receptors all stem from a human donor with classical Hodgkin lymphoma.

The chain carries TRBV19 and TRBJ1-2; D may be TRBD1 (5 bases). Trimming removed 1 base from V and 7 bases from J, with 19 bases in between. The CDR3 has 16 residues. Germline assignment: CDR1 LNHDA and CDR2 SQIVND (reference sequence). Here the CDR3 DNA reads TGTGCCAGTAGTATAGCCACCGTTTTGGGTACAGGTGGCTACACCTTC. This gives the protein CASSIATVLGTGGYTF. Full variable domain (rest looked up from reference TRBV19 and TRBJ1-2): DGGITQSPKYLFRKEGQNVTLSCEQNLNHDAMYWYRQDPGQGLRLIYYSQIVNDFQKGDIAEGYSVSREKKESFPLTVTSAQKNPTAFYLCASSIATVLGTGGYTFGSGTRLTVV.

V is TRBV7-6 and J is TRBJ2-3; maybe TRBD2 (5 bases). The V gene's germline CDR1 is SGHVS and CDR2 FNYEAQ. V shed 0 bases and J shed 6 bases, with 13 bases lying between them. CDR3 length equals 15 residues. The CDR3 sequence is CASSLADGNSDTQYF. The CDR3, as DNA: TGTGCCAGCAGCTTAGCTGACGGGAACAGTGATACGCAGTATTTT.

This chain uses TRBV7-8 with TRBJ1-2; weak D call: TRBD1 (6 bases). V was trimmed by 2 bases and J by 3 bases, leaving 19 bases between them. Germline values: CDR1 SGHVS, CDR2 FQNEAQ. The CDR3 totals 17 residues. In DNA, the CDR3 is TGTGCCAGCAGCTTAAGGGGGGCGCTTTCTATGGACTATGGCTACACCTTC. Translating gives CASSLRGALSMDYGYTF. The full variable domain, its missing parts supplied by reference TRBV7-8 and TRBJ1-2, is GAGVSQSPRYKVAKRGQDVALRCDPISGHVSLFWYQQALGQGPEFLTYFQNEAQLDKSGLPSDRFFAERPEGSVSTLKIQRTQQEDSAVYLCASSLRGALSMDYGYTFGSGTRLTVV.

The V gene is TRBV30, the J gene TRBJ1-2; weak D call: TRBD1 (6 bases). The CDR3 sequence is 14 residues long. Germline V CDR1 and CDR2: GTSNPN, SVGIG (reference sequence). With 2 bases removed from V and 2 bases from J, the gap between germline ends came to 12 bases. The CDR3 protein is CAWSTGQTNYGYTF. The CDR3 DNA sequence: TGTGCCTGGAGTACCGGACAGACCAACTATGGCTACACCTTC. Looking up the rest from reference TRBV30 and TRBJ1-2 gives the full variable domain: SQTIHQWPATLVQPVGSPLSLECTVEGTSNPNLYWYRQAAGRGLQLLFYSVGIGQISSEVPQNLSASRPQDRQFILSSKKLLLSDSGFYLCAWSTGQTNYGYTFGSGTRLTVV.

This sequence joins TRBV10-3 and TRBJ2-7; 8 bases line up with TRBD1. Germline CDR1 is ENHRY and CDR2 is SYGVKD. V dropped 6 bases and J dropped 2; count of bases not matched to a gene: 6. The CDR3 spans 14 residues. CDR3 bases: TGTGCCATCAGGGGGGGACAGGCCCCCTACGAGCAGTACTTC. Its translation is CAIRGGQAPYEQYF.

V gene TRBV12-5 combines with J gene TRBJ2-2; 10 bases are shared with TRBD2. This CDR3 is built from 20 residues. CDR1 is LGHNT and CDR2 is FRNRAP in the germline V gene. V gave up 0 bases and J gave up 4 bases; unmatched junction bases: 14. The CDR3 DNA reads TGTGCTAGTGGTTTGGTGCGGCTAGCGGGAGCCAGGCCGACCACCGGGGAGCTGTTTTTT. The encoded protein is CASGLVRLAGARPTTGELFF. Together with reference TRBV12-5 and TRBJ2-2, the CDR3 gives the full variable domain: DARVTQTPRHKVTEMGQEVTMRCQPILGHNTVFWYRQTMMQGLELLAYFRNRAPLDDSGMPKDRFSAEMPDATLATLKIQPSEPRDSAVYFCASGLVRLAGARPTTGELFFGEGSRLTVL.

The count of this clone is one. The rearrangement uses TRBV5-4 and TRBJ2-7, with 7 positions matching TRBD2. The CDR3 consists of 15 residues. Trimming removed 3 bases from V and 5 bases from J; junction bases left unmatched: 11. The germline V gene encodes CDR1 SGHNT and CDR2 YYREEE (reference sequence). The CDR3, as DNA: TGTGCCAGCAGCTCCGCCGGCGGGGGAAGTAACGAGCAGTACTTC. Translation: CASSSAGGGSNEQYF.

The J gene is TRBJ1-5, the V gene TRBV7-2, with D possibly matching TRBD1 (5 bases). CDR1 is SGHTA and CDR2 is FQGNSA in the germline V gene. There are 15 residues in the CDR3. Between the trimmed V and J ends, which lost 6 bases and 4 bases, there was a span of 16 bases. The CDR3 DNA sequence: TGTGCCAGCAGTCGTACGGGACCGGGTAATCAGCCCCAGCATTTT. Protein sequence: CASSRTGPGNQPQHF.

The chain has TRBV7-2 and TRBJ2-2; perhaps TRBD1 as D (5 bases). CDR3 size: 16 residues. Germline V gene lookup returns CDR1 SGHTA and CDR2 FQGNSA. V was shortened by 4 bases and J by 0 bases, with 12 bases between the two germline ends. In nucleotides, the CDR3 is TGTGCCAGCAGCTACCACCGGACACCGAACACCGGGGAGCTGTTTTTT. Translation: CASSYHRTPNTGELFF.

The rearrangement joins TRBV30 to TRBJ2-7; no reliable D call. Trimming stripped 4 bases from V and 6 bases from J, with 16 bases between. Germline V gene data show CDR1 as GTSNPN and CDR2 as SVGIG (reference sequence). This CDR3 comprises 13 residues. CDR3 amino acids: CAWTEPWASEQYF. In DNA form, the CDR3 reads TGTGCCTGGACGGAGCCCTGGGCATCCGAGCAGTACTTC.

This rearrangement joins TRBV13 to TRBJ2-2; D is possibly TRBD1 or TRBD2 (6 bases each). Germline V gives CDR1 PRHDT, CDR2 FYEKMQ (reference sequence). Trimming took 3 bases from V and 3 from J, leaving 14 bases between them. The CDR3 covers 16 residues. CDR3 residues: CASSLRDKRHTGELFF. The CDR3 DNA reads as TGTGCCAGCAGCTTGCGGGACAAACGGCACACCGGGGAGCTGTTTTTT.

V is TRBV7-8 and J is TRBJ2-1; 11 nucleotides match TRBD2. V gave up 1 base and J gave up 16 bases; unmatched junction bases: 6. CDR3 length: 13 amino acids. Germline values: CDR1 SGHVS, CDR2 FQNEAQ. In DNA form, the CDR3 reads TGTGCCAGCAGCTTAGATCTAGCGGGAGGCGTTTTCTTC. This gives the protein CASSLDLAGGVFF.

V usage is TRBV14 and J usage is TRBJ1-2, with D perhaps TRBD1 (5 bases). The CDR3 sequence is 14 residues long. V lost 1 base and J 8 bases, leaving 14 bases between the germline ends. Germline V lookup: CDR1 SGHDN, CDR2 FVKESK. The CDR3 reads CASSQGLLGHGYTF. For the CDR3, the DNA is TGTGCCAGCAGCCAAGGTCTTCTTGGACACGGCTACACCTTC.

J is TRBJ1-6 and V is TRBV19, with unresolved D. CDR1 is LNHDA and CDR2 is SQIVND in the germline V gene (reference sequence). The CDR3 runs 14 residues. Trimming cost V 2 bases and J 9 bases, with 11 bases left between them. The CDR3: CASSIRLAASPLHF. CDR3 nucleotide sequence: TGTGCCAGTAGTATAAGGCTGGCAGCTTCACCCCTCCACTTT. Full variable domain (remainder filled in from reference TRBV19 and TRBJ1-6): DGGITQSPKYLFRKEGQNVTLSCEQNLNHDAMYWYRQDPGQGLRLIYYSQIVNDFQKGDIAEGYSVSREKKESFPLTVTSAQKNPTAFYLCASSIRLAASPLHFGNGTRLTVT.

The chain couples TRBV4-1 to TRBJ2-7; possibly TRBD1 or TRBD2 for D (5 bases each). Deletions cut 3 bases from V and 4 bases from J, with 10 bases between. The germline V gene encodes CDR1 MGHRA and CDR2 YSYEKL. The CDR3 is 13 residues long. In nucleotides, the CDR3 is TGCGCCAGCAGCCAGCCTGGGGGATACGAGCAGTACTTC. Its translation is CASSQPGGYEQYF.

This clone was picked up one time. V usage is TRBV5-1 and J usage is TRBJ2-7, with 7 nucleotides matching TRBD2. The CDR3 contains 16 residues. Germline-derived CDR1 and CDR2 are SGHRS and YFSETQ. V gave up 0 bases and J gave up 4 bases; unmatched junction bases: 10. The CDR3 region has the DNA TGCGCCAGCAGCTTGGCCCTAGGACTAGGGATGTACGAGCAGTACTTC. This codes for CASSLALGLGMYEQYF.

The chain links TRBV5-1 to TRBJ1-2; no firm D call. CDR1 is SGHRS and CDR2 is YFSETQ in the germline V gene. V lost 2 bases and J lost 3, with 11 bases in between. This CDR3 contains 14 residues. As DNA, the CDR3 is TGCGCCAGCAGCTTTGGAGGCGAATACTATGGCTACACCTTC. It codes for CASSFGGEYYGYTF.

The rearrangement links TRBV7-6 to TRBJ2-2; 9 bases line up with TRBD1. In germline, CDR1 is SGHVS, CDR2 FNYEAQ. The length of the CDR3 is 16 residues. V lost 2 bases and J lost 4; bases outside the gene matches: 5. The CDR3 is CASSLSLTGGTGELFF. CDR3 DNA sequence: TGTGCCAGCAGCTTATCTCTGACAGGGGGCACCGGGGAGCTGTTTTTT.

The chain has TRBV5-5 and TRBJ2-5, with D possibly matching TRBD1 (6 bases). Germline assignment: CDR1 SGHKS and CDR2 YYEKEE (reference sequence). The CDR3 consists of 14 residues. The V end lost 5 bases, the J end lost 1 base, and 12 bases lay between the germline ends. Written as DNA, the CDR3 is TGTGCCAGCAGTCTCACAGGGCCCCAAGAGACCCAGTACTTC. Its translation: CASSLTGPQETQYF.

The J gene is TRBJ1-2, the V gene TRBV7-8; D ambiguous. The V gene lost 1 base and the J gene lost 4 bases, with 13 bases spanning the gap. This CDR3 region has 15 residues. Germline CDR1 reads SGHVS; CDR2 reads FQNEAQ. The CDR3 region is CASSLGYEEAYGYTF. The CDR3 nucleotides are TGTGCCAGCAGCTTAGGCTACGAAGAGGCCTATGGCTACACCTTC.

This chain connects TRBV19 to TRBJ1-6, with TRBD1 matching over 7 bases. The germline CDR1 and CDR2 sequences are LNHDA and SQIVND (reference sequence). V shed 6 bases, J shed 10 bases, and the junction held 12 bases outside the gene matches. The CDR3 consists of 15 residues. CDR3 sequence: CASRAPGQLGSPLHF. CDR3 coding DNA: TGTGCCAGTAGAGCCCCGGGACAGCTAGGCTCACCCCTCCACTTT.

V usage is TRBV2 and J usage is TRBJ2-7; D may match TRBD1 or TRBD2 (5 bases each). Deletions cut 4 bases from V and 0 bases from J, with 13 bases between. The germline V gene has CDR1 SNHLY and CDR2 FYNNEI. The CDR3 has 15 amino acids. The CDR3, as DNA: TGTGCCAGCAGTGTTGGGGGTTCGGGCTCCTACGAGCAGTACTTC. Protein product: CASSVGGSGSYEQYF. Looking up the rest from reference TRBV2 and TRBJ2-7 gives the full variable domain: EPEVTQTPSHQVTQMGQEVILRCVPISNHLYFYWYRQILGQKVEFLVSFYNNEISEKSEIFDDQFSVERPDGSNFTLKIRSTKLEDSAMYFCASSVGGSGSYEQYFGPGTRLTVT.

This chain connects TRBV7-6 to TRBJ1-5; 9 bases line up with TRBD1. The CDR3 length is 15 residues. Germline V CDR1 and CDR2: SGHVS, FNYEAQ. After removal of 5 bases from V and 3 bases from J, the junction contained 5 bases not matched to a gene. For the CDR3, the DNA is TGTGCCAGCAGCCCCGGACAGGGGTTCAATCAGCCCCAGCATTTT. Translating it yields CASSPGQGFNQPQHF.

This chain uses TRBV11-2 with TRBJ1-3, with a possible D match to TRBD1 (6 bases). V was shortened by 4 bases and J by 3 bases, with 25 bases between the two germline ends. The CDR3 spans 19 residues. The germline V gene encodes CDR1 SGHAT and CDR2 FQNNGV. CDR3: CASSSPRGRQPRVGNTIYF. The CDR3 region has the DNA TGTGCCAGCAGCTCCCCCAGGGGCAGGCAGCCGAGGGTTGGAAACACCATATATTTT.

V and J are TRBV4-3 and TRBJ2-6; 7 positions agree with TRBD1. The junction had 7 bases not matched to a gene; V was cut back by 4 bases and J by 4 bases. This CDR3 has 16 residues. Germline CDR1 LGHNA, CDR2 YSLEER. Written as DNA, the CDR3 is TGCGCCAGCAGCCCGAAGACAGGGACCGGGGCCAACGTCCTGACTTTC. Amino acids: CASSPKTGTGANVLTF.

CDR3 loop: CAIRPGTSRYEQYF. CDR3 in DNA: TGTGCCATCAGGCCCGGGACTAGCAGATACGAGCAGTACTTC. This chain joins TRBV10-3 and TRBJ2-7; TRBD2 matches at 9 bases. The ends lost 6 bases at V and 4 bases at J; junction bases unmatched: 7. The CDR3 totals 14 residues. Germline CDR1 reads ENHRY; CDR2 reads SYGVKD.

The genes are TRBV6-5 and TRBJ2-7, with 7 bases matching TRBD1. The CDR3 runs 15 residues. Germline-derived CDR1 and CDR2 are MNHEY and SVGAGI. V lost 0 bases, J lost 4 bases, and 6 bases stayed unmatched. Written as DNA, the CDR3 is TGTGCCAGCAGTTACTCCTGGACAGGCGTATACGAGCAGTACTTC. Encoded protein: CASSYSWTGVYEQYF.